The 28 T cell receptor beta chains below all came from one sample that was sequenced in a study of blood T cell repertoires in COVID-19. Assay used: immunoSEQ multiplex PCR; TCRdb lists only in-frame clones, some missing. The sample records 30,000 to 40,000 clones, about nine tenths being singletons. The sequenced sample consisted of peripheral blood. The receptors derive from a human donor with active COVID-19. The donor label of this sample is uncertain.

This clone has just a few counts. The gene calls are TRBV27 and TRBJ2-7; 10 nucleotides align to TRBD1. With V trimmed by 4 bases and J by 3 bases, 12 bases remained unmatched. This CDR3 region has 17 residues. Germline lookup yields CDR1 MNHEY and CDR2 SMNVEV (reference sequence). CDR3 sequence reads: CASSSPGQGFSDYEQYF. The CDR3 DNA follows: TGTGCCAGCAGTTCTCCGGGACAGGGGTTTTCGGACTACGAGCAGTACTTC.

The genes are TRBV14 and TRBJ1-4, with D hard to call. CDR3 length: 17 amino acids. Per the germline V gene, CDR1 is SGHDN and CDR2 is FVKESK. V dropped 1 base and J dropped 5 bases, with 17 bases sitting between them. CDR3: CASSQAPKTSSNEKLFF. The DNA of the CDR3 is TGTGCCAGCAGCCAAGCCCCTAAGACAAGCTCCAATGAAAAACTGTTTTTT.

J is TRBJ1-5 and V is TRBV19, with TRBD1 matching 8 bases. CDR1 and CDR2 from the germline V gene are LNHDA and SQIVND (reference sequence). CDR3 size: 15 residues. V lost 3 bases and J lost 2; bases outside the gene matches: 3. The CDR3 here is CASSMTGVGNQPQHF. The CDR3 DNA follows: TGTGCCAGTAGTATGACAGGGGTGGGCAATCAGCCCCAGCATTTT.

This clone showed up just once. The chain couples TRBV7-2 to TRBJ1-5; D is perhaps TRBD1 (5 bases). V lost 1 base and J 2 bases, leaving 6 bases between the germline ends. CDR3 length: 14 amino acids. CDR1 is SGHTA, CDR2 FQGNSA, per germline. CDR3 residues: CASSLGGGNQPQHF. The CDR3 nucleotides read TGTGCCAGCAGCTTAGGGGGGGGCAATCAGCCCCAGCATTTT.

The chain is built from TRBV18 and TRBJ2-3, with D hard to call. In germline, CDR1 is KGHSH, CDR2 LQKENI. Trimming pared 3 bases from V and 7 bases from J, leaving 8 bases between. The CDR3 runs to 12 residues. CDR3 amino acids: CASSPERNTQYF. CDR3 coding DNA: TGTGCCAGCTCACCGGAGAGAAATACGCAGTATTTT.

CDR3: CASSLAGLNQPQHF. The CDR3, as DNA: TGTGCCAGCAGCTTAGCAGGACTAAATCAGCCCCAGCATTTT. The chain is built from TRBV5-8 and TRBJ1-5; D is ambiguous. The CDR3 totals 14 residues. Germline loops: CDR1 SGHTS, CDR2 YDEGEE. Between the trimmed V and J ends, which lost 2 bases and 4 bases, there was a span of 10 bases. The variable domain in full, with the rest retrieved from reference TRBV5-8 and TRBJ1-5, is EAGVTQSPTHLIKTRGQQATLRCSPISGHTSVYWYQQALGLGLQFLLWYDEGEERNRGNFPPRFSGRQFPNYSSELNVNALELEDSALYLCASSLAGLNQPQHFGDGTRLSIL.

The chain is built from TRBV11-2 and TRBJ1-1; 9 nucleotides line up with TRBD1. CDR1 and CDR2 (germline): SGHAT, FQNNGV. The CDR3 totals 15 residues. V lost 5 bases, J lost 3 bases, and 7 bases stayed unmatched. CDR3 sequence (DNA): TGTGCCAGCAGCCCCGGGGACAGGGTGCACACTGAAGCTTTCTTT. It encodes CASSPGDRVHTEAFF.

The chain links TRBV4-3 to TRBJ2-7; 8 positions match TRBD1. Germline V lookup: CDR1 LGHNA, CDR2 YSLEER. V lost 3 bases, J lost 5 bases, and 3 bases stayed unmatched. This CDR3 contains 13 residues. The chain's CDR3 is CASSQQTGDEQYF. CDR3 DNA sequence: TGCGCCAGCAGCCAGCAGACAGGGGACGAGCAGTACTTC.

As DNA, the CDR3 is TGTGCCAGCAGCCATGCACGGACTGTTAGCAATCAGCCCCAGCATTTT. Translating it yields CASSHARTVSNQPQHF. V usage is TRBV3-1 (or the pseudogene TRBV3-2) and J usage is TRBJ1-5; no clear D gene. This CDR3 is 16 amino acids long. The V gene's germline CDR1 is LGHDT and CDR2 YNNKEL (reference sequence). V lost 3 bases and J 0 bases, leaving 12 bases between the germline ends.

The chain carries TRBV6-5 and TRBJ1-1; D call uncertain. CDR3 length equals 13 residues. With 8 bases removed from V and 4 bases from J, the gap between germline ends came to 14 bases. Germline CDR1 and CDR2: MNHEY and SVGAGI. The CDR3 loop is CASAFLSGTEAFF. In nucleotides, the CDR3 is TGTGCCAGCGCCTTTCTGTCCGGCACTGAAGCTTTCTTT.

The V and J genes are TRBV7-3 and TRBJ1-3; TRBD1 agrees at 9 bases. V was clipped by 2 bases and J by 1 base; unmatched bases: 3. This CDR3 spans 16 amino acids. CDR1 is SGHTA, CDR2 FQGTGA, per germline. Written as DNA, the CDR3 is TGTGCCAGCAGCTTATCCGGGACAGGGTCTGGAAACACCATATATTTT. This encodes CASSLSGTGSGNTIYF.

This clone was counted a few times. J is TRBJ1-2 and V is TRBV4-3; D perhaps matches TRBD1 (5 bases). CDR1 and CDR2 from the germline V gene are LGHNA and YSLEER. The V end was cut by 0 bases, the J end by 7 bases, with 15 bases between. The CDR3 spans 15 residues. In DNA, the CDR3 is TGCGCCAGCAGCCAAGATACCCAGGGCGATCGTGGCTACACCTTC. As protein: CASSQDTQGDRGYTF.

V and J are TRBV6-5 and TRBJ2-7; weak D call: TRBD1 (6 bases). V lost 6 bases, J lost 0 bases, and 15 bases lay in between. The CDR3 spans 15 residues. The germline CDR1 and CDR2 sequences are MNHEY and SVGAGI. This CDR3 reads CASSQDRRSSYEQYF. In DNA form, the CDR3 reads TGTGCCAGCAGCCAAGACAGGCGCAGCTCCTACGAGCAGTACTTC.

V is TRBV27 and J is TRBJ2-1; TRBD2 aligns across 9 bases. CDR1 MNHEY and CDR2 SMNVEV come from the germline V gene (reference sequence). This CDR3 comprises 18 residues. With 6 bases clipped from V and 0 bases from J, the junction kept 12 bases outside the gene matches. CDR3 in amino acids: CASRVWSSGVSSYNEQFF. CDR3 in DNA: TGTGCCAGCAGAGTTTGGTCTAGCGGGGTCAGCTCCTACAATGAGCAGTTCTTC.

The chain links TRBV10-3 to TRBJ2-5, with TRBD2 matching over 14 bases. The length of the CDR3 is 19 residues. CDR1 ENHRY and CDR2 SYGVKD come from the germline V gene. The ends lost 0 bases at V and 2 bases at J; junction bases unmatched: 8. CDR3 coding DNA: TGTGCCATCAGTGAGTCCCAGGGGACTAGCGGGGGAGGACAAGAGACCCAGTACTTC. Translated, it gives CAISESQGTSGGGQETQYF.

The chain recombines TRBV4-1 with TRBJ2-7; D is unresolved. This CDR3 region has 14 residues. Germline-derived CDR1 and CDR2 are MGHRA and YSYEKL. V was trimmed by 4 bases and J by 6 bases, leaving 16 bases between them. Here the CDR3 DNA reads TGCGCCAGCAGCCCTGTCCTACTCCCGGGCGAGCAGTACTTC. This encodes CASSPVLLPGEQYF.

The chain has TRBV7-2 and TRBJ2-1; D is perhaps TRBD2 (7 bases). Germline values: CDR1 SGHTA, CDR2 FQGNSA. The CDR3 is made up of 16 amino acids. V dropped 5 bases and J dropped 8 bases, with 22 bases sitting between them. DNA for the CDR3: TGTGCCAGCAGCACCCGTTTAGGGGGGGGGAGGTATGAGCAGTTCTTC. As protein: CASSTRLGGGRYEQFF.

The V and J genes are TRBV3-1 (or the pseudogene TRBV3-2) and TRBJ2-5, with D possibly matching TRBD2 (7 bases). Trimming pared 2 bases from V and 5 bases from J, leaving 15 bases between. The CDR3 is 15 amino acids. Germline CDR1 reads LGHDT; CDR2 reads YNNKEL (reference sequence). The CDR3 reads CASSQNAGARETQYF. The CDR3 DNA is TGTGCCAGCAGCCAAAACGCGGGGGCCAGGGAGACCCAGTACTTC.

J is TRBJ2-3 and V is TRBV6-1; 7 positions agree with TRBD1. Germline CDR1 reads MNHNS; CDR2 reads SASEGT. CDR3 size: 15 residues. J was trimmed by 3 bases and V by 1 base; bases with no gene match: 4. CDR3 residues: CASSEDRGVTDTQYF. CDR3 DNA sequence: TGTGCCAGCAGTGAAGACAGGGGTGTGACAGATACGCAGTATTTT.

The CDR3 nucleotides are TGTGCCAGCAGCTCGAACCGGGGGAATGAGCAGTTCTTC. Translating it yields CASSSNRGNEQFF. The rearrangement links TRBV7-9 to TRBJ2-1, with a tentative D call TRBD2 (6 bases). Germline V gene sequence: CDR1 SEHNR, CDR2 FQNEAQ (reference sequence). V lost 4 bases to trimming and J lost 7 bases, with 11 bases between them. The CDR3 covers 13 residues.

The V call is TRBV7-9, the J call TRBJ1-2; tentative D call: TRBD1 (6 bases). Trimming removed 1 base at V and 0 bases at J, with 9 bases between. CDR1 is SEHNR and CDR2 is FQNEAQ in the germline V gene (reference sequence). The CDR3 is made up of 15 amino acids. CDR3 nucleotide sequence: TGTGCCAGCAGCTTAGAAGGGACATCTAACTATGGCTACACCTTC. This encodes CASSLEGTSNYGYTF.

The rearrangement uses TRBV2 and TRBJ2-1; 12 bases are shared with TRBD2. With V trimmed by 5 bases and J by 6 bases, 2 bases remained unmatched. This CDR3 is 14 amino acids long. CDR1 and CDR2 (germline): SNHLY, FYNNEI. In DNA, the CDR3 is TGTGCCAGCAGTACTAGCGGGGGGCGCAATGAGCAGTTCTTC. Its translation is CASSTSGGRNEQFF.

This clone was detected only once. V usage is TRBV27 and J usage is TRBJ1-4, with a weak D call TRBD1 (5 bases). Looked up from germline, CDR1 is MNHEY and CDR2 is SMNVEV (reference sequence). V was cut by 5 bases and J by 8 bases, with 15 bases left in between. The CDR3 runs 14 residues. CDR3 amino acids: CASSPQGYPEKLFF. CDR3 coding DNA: TGTGCCAGCAGTCCCCAGGGTTACCCGGAAAAACTGTTTTTT.

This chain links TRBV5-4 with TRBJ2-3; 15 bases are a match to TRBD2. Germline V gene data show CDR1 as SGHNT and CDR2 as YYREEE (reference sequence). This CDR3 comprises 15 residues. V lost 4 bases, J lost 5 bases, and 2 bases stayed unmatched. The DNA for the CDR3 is TGTGCCAGCAGCCCGGGACTAGCGGGGGGAGATACGCAGTATTTT. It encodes CASSPGLAGGDTQYF. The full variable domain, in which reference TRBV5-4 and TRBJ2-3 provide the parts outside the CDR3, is ETGVTQSPTHLIKTRGQQVTLRCSSQSGHNTVSWYQQALGQGPQFIFQYYREEENGRGNFPPRFSGLQFPNYSSELNVNALELDDSALYLCASSPGLAGGDTQYFGPGTRLTVL.

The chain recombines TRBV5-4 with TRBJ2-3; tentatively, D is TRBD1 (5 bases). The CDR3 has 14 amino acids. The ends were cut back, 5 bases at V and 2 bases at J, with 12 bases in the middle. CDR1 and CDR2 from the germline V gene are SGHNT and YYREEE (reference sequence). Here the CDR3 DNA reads TGTGCCAGCAGGCCTCAGGGTGCCACAGATACGCAGTATTTT. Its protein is CASRPQGATDTQYF.

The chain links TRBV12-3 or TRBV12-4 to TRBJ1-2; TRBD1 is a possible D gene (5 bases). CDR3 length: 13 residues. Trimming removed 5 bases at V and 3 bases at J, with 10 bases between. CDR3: CASSPRVDYGYTF. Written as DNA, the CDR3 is TGTGCCAGCAGTCCCAGGGTAGACTATGGCTACACCTTC.

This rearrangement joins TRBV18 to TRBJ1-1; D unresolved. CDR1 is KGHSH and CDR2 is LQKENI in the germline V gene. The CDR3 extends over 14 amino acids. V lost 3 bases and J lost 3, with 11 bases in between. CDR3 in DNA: TGTGCCAGCTCACCCGGGGATGGACACACTGAAGCTTTCTTT. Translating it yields CASSPGDGHTEAFF.

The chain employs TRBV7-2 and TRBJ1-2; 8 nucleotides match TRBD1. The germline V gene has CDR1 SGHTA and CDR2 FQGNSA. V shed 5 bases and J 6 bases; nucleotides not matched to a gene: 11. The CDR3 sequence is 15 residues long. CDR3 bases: TGTGCCAGCAGCCGCAGGGGGCGCAGGGCGGATGGCTACACCTTC. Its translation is CASSRRGRRADGYTF.